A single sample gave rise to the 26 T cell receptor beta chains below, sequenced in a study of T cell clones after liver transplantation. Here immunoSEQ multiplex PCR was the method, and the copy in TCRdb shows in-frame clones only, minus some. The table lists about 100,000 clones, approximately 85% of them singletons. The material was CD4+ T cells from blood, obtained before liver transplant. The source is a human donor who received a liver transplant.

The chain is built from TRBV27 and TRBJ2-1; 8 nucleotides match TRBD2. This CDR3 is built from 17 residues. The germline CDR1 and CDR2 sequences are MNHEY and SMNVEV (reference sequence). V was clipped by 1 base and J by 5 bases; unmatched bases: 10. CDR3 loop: CASSLLRGATIDNEQFF. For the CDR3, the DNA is TGTGCCAGCAGTTTATTGCGGGGGGCTACTATCGACAATGAGCAGTTCTTC.

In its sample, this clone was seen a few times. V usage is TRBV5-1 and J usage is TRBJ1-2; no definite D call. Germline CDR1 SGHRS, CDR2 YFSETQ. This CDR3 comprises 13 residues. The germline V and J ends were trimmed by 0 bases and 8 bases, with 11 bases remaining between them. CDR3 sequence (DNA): TGCGCCAGCAGCTTGGAAGTGCCTCTGGGCTACACCTTC. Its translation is CASSLEVPLGYTF.

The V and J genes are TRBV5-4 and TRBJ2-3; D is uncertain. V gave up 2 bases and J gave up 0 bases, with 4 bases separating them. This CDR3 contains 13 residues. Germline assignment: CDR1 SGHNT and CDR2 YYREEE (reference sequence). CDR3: CASSFGSTDTQYF. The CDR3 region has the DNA TGTGCCAGCAGCTTCGGCAGCACAGATACGCAGTATTTT.

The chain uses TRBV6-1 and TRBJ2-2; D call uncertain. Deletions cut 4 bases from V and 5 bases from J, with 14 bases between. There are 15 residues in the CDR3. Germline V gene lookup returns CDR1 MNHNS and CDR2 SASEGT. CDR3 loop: CASSVNPIPTGELFF. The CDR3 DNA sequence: TGTGCCAGCAGTGTGAACCCCATCCCGACCGGGGAGCTGTTTTTT.

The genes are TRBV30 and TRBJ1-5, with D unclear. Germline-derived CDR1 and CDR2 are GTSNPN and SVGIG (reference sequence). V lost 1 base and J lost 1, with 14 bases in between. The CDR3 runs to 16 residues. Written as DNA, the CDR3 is TGTGCCTGGAGTGCGGAAACCGGACGGAGCAATCAGCCCCAGCATTTT. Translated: CAWSAETGRSNQPQHF.

The DNA of the CDR3 is TGTGCCAGCAGCCAAGACGAGCTACTCTCTGGAAACACCATATATTTT. Its protein is CASSQDELLSGNTIYF. The gene calls are TRBV4-2 and TRBJ1-3; no clear D. This CDR3 has 16 amino acids. CDR1 and CDR2 from the germline V gene are LGHNA and YNFKEQ. Trimming pared 0 bases from V and 0 bases from J, leaving 9 bases between.

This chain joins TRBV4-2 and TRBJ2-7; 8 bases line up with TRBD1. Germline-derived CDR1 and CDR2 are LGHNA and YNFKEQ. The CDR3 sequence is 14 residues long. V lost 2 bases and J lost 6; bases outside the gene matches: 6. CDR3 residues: CASSQPGQVPEQYF. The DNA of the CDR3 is TGTGCCAGCAGCCAACCGGGACAGGTTCCCGAGCAGTACTTC.

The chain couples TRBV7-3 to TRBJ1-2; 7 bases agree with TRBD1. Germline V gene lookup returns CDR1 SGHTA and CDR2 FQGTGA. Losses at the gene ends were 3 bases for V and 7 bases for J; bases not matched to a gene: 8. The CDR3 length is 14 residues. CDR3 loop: CASSFSDRAGGYTF. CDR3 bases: TGTGCCAGCAGCTTCTCTGACAGGGCCGGTGGCTACACCTTC.

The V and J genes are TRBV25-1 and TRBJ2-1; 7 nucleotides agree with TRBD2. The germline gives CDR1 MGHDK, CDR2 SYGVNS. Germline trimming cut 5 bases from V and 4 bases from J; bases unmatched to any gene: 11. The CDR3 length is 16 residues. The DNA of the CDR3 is TGTGCCAGCAGTACCTCCCGGGGAGCGGGGTACAATGAGCAGTTCTTC. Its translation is CASSTSRGAGYNEQFF.

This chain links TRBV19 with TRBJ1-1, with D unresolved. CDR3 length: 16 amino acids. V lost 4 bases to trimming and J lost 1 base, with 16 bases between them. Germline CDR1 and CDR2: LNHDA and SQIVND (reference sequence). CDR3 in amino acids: CASSTPVGFGNTEAFF. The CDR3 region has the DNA TGTGCCAGTAGTACTCCCGTGGGCTTTGGGAACACTGAAGCTTTCTTT.

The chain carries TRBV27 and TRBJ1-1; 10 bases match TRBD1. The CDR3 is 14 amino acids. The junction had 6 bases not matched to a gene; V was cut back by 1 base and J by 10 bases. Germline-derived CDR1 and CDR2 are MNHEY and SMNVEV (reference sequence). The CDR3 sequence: CASSLFGTGVRAFF. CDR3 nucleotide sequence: TGTGCCAGCAGTTTATTCGGGACAGGGGTGAGAGCTTTCTTT.

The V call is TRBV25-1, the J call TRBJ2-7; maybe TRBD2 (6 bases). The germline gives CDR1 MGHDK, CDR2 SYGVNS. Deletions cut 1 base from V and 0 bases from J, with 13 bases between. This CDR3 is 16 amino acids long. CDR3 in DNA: TGTGCCAGCAGTGAATCCCCCGGGAGCGGCTCCTACGAGCAGTACTTC. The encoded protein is CASSESPGSGSYEQYF.

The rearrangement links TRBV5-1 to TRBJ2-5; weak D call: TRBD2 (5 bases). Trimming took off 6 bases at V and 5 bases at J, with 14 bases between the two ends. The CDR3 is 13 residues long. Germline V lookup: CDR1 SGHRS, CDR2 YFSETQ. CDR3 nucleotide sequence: TGCGCCAGCATCCTAGAGGGCTCTGAGACCCAGTACTTC. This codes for CASILEGSETQYF. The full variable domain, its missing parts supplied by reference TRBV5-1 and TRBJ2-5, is KAGVTQTPRYLIKTRGQQVTLSCSPISGHRSVSWYQQTPGQGLQFLFEYFSETQRNKGNFPGRFSGRQFSNSRSEMNVSTLELGDSALYLCASILEGSETQYFGPGTRLLVL.

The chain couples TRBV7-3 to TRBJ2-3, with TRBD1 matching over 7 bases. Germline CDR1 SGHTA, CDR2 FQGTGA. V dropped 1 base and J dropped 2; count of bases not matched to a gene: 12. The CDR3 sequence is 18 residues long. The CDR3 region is CASSLRGRGRGYTDTQYF. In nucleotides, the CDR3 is TGTGCCAGCAGCTTAAGGGGCCGCGGCAGGGGGTACACAGATACGCAGTATTTT.

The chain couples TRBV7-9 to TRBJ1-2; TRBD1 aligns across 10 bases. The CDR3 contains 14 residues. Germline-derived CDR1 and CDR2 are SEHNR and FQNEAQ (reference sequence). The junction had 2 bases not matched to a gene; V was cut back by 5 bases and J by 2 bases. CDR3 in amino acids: CASSRGQGNYGYTF. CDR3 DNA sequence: TGTGCCAGCAGCAGGGGACAGGGGAACTATGGCTACACCTTC.

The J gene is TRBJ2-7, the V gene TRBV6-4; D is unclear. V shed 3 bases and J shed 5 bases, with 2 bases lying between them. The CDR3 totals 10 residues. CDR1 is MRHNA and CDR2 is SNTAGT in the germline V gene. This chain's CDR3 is CASSEDEQYF. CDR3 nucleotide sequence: TGTGCCAGCAGTGAGGACGAGCAGTACTTC.

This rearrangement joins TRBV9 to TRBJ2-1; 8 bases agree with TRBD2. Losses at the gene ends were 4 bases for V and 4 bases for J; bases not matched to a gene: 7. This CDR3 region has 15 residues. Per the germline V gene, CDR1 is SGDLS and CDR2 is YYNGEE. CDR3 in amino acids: CASSPGSGGYNEQFF. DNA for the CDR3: TGTGCCAGCAGCCCCGGAAGCGGGGGTTACAATGAGCAGTTCTTC.

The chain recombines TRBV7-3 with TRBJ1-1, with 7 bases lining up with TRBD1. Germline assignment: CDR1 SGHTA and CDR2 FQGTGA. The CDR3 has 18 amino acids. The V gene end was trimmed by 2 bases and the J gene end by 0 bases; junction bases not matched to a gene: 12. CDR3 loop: CASSLYPLLTGVNTEAFF. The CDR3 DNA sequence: TGTGCCAGCAGCTTATACCCGCTTTTAACAGGGGTGAACACTGAAGCTTTCTTT. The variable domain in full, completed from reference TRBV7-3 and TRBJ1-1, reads GAGVSQTPSNKVTEKGKYVELRCDPISGHTALYWYRQSLGQGPEFLIYFQGTGAADDSGLPNDRFFAVRPEGSVSTLKIQRTERGDSAVYLCASSLYPLLTGVNTEAFFGQGTRLTVV.

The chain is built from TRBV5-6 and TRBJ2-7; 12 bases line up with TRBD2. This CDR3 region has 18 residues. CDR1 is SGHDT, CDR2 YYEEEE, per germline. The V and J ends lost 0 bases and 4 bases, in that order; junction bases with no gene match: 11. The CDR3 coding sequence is TGTGCCAGCAGCTTGGAGGGTCACGGACTAGCGGGGTTTTACGAGCAGTACTTC. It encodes CASSLEGHGLAGFYEQYF.

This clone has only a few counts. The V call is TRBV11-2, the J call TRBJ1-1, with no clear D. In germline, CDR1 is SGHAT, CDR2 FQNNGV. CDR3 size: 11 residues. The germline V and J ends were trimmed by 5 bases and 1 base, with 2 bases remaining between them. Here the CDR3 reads CASSPNTEAFF. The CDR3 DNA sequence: TGTGCCAGCAGCCCGAACACTGAAGCTTTCTTT.

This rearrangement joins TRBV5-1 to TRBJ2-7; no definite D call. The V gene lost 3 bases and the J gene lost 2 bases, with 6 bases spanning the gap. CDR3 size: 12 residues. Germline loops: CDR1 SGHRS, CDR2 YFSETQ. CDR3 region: CASSSSTYEQYF. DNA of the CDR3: TGCGCCAGCAGCTCGTCGACCTACGAGCAGTACTTC.

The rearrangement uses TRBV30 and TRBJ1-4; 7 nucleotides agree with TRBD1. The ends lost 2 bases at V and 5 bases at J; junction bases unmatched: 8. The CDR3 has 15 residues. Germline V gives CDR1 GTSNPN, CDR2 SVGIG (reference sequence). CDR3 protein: CAWSPDPTGNEKLFF. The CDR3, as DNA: TGTGCCTGGAGTCCTGACCCGACAGGGAATGAAAAACTGTTTTTT.

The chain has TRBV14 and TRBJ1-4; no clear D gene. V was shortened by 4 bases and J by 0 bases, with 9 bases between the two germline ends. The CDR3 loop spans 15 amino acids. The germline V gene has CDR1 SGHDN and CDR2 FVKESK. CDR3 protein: CASSLLGSTNEKLFF. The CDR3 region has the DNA TGTGCCAGCAGCCTTCTTGGGTCAACTAATGAAAAACTGTTTTTT.

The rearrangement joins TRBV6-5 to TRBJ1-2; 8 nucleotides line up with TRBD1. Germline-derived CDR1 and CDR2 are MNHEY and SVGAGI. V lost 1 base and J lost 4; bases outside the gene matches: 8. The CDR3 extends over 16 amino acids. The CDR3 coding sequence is TGTGCCAGCAGTTACTTCGGACAGGGAGCTTCCTATGGCTACACCTTC. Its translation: CASSYFGQGASYGYTF.

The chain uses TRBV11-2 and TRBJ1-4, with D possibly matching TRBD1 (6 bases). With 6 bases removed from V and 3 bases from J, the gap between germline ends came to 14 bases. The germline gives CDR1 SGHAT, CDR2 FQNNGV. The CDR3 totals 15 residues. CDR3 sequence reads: CASRSTGASNEKLFF. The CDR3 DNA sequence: TGTGCCAGCAGGTCGACAGGAGCTTCTAATGAAAAACTGTTTTTT.

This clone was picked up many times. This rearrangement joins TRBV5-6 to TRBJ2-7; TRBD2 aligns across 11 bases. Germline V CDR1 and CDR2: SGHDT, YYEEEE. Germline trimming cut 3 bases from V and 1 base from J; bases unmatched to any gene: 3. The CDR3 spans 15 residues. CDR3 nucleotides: TGTGCCAGCAGCTGGGGACTAGCGGATTCCTACGAGCAGTACTTC. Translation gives CASSWGLADSYEQYF.